In this sample, the clone carrying this T cell receptor (beta chain) turned up many times. This record belongs to a study of regulatory T cells in long-lasting Graves disease. Both iRepertoire HTBI primers and Arm-PCR of CDR3 regions were used to build the TCR beta libraries. A single record per CDR3 protein comes from TCRdb applying MiXCR to the multiplex PCR reads. This table has 400,000 to 500,000 distinct CDR3 sequences, 14% appearing once. Time point indicated: newly diagnosed GD, antithyroid drugs for less than 3 months. PBMC-derived RNA was used for the TCR library. This same sample was also taken into another study, of T cells in Graves' hyperthyroidism and ophthalmopathy. According to that study: Carried out on the TCR CDR3, a first-round RT-PCR used the HTBI primer set.

The sample consisted of peripheral blood mononuclear cells (PBMCs), taken at new diagnosis, from a patient treated with antithyroid drugs. This clonotype originated in a woman in her forties or fifties with Graves disease.

CDR3 amino acids: CASSSSSGGKYTDTQYF. CDR3 DNA: TGTGCCAGCAGTTCAAGTTCGGGGGGAAAGTACACAGATACGCAGTATTTT. V gene TRBV28 combines with J gene TRBJ2-3, with 7 bases that match TRBD2. The CDR3 length is 17 residues. Trimming removed 4 bases from V and 2 bases from J; junction bases left unmatched: 12. The germline V gene has CDR1 MDHEN and CDR2 SYDVKM.